Following are 2 T cell receptor beta chains from one sample sequenced in a study of beta chain features in type 1 diabetes. The study reverse transcribed the entire isolated RNA, so it sequenced expressed TCRB transcripts. Only in-frame clones appear in the TCRdb table, and some are missing; sequencing was by immunoSEQ multiplex PCR. The repertoire holds under 300,000 clones, with roughly 25% as singletons. No antigen has been assigned to these receptors. Study results and limitations: Shortening that was moderate but significant affected the TCRB CDR3s of Type 1 diabetes patients in all four CD4+ subsets.

The sample comprised naive CD4+ T cells from blood. The receptor source for this set is a woman between 25 and 40 years old with type 1 diabetes.

The CDR3 is CASSIGTSGSTDTQYF. The CDR3 nucleotides read TGTGCCAGCAGCATTGGGACTAGCGGAAGCACAGATACGCAGTATTTT. The rearrangement joins TRBV7-3 to TRBJ2-3; 11 bases line up with TRBD2. Germline CDR1 is SGHTA and CDR2 is FQGTGA. Trimming at V came to 5 bases and at J to 0 bases, leaving 4 bases not matched to a gene. This CDR3 contains 16 residues.

This chain connects TRBV10-3 to TRBJ2-7, with 8 positions matching TRBD2. The CDR3 covers 12 residues. The germline CDR1 and CDR2 sequences are ENHRY and SYGVKD. Trimming took 8 bases from V and 2 from J; bases not matched to a gene: 2. CDR3 loop: CAIGTSTYEQYF. In nucleotides, the CDR3 is TGTGCCATCGGGACTAGTACCTACGAGCAGTACTTC.